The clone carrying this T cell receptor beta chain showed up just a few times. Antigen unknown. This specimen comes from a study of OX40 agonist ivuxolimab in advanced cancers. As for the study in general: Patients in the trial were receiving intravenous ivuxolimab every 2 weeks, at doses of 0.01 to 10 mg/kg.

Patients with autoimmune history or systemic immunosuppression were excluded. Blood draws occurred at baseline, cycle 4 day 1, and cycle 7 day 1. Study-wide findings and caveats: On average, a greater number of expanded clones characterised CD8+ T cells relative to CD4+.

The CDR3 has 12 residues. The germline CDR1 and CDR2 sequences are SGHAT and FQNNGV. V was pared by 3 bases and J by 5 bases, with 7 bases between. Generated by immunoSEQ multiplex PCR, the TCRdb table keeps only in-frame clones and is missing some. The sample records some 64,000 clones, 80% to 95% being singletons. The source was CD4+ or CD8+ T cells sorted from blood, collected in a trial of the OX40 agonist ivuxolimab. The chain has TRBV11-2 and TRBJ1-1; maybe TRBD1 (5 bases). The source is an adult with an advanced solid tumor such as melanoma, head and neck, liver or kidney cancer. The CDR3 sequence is CASSFRDTEAFF. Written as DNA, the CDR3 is TGTGCCAGCAGCTTCAGGGATACTGAAGCTTTCTTT. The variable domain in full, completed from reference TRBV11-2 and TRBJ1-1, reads EAGVAQSPRYKIIEKRQSVAFWCNPISGHATLYWYQQILGQGPKLLIQFQNNGVVDDSQLPKDRFSAERLKGVDSTLKIQPAKLEDSAVYLCASSFRDTEAFFGQGTRLTVV.